Below, one T cell receptor (beta chain) is given with its context. This entry comes from a study of T cells expressing NK-cell markers. The CDR3 totals 16 residues. Germline-derived CDR1 and CDR2 are SGDLS and YYNGEE. TCRdb reprocessed the 5' RACE reads, keeping one entry per CDR3 protein, no DNA. This repertoire includes approximately 440,000 distinct CDR3 sequences. The genes are TRBV9 and TRBJ2-1; the D gene TCRdb calls, TRBD2, cannot be checked with no DNA. The clonotype originates from a woman in her fifties or sixties in good health. The specimen sequenced was blood T cells: a sorted CD56 or NKG2C T cell subset, CD4+ or CD8+ T cells, or bulk PBMC T cells (not recorded which). Here the CDR3 reads CASSTFSGVQQNEQFF.